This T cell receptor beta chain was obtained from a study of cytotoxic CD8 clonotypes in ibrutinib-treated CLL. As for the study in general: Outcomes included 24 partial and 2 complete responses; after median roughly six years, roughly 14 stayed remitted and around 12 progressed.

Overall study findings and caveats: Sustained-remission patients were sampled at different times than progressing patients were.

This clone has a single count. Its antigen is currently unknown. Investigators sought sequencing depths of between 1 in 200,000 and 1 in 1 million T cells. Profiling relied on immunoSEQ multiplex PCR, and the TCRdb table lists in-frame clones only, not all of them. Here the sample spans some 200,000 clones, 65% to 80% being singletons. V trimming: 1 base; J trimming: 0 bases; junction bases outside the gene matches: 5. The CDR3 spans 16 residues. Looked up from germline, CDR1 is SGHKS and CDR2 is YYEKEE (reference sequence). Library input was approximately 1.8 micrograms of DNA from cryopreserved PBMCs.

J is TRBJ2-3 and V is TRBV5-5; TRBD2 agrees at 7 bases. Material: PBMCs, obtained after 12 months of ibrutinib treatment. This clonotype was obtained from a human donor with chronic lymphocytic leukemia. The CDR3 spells CASSLLGGGSTDTQYF. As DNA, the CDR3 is TGTGCCAGCAGCTTGTTGGGCGGGGGAAGCACAGATACGCAGTATTTT.